This T cell receptor (beta chain) is drawn from a study of cytomegalovirus exposure and HLA in healthy donors. Study-wide points: It was 150 to 200 TCR beta chains that were listed as cytomegalovirus-associated. It was confirmed in vitro that a few of the CMV-associated chains were specific for CMV antigens.

The CDR3 length is 18 residues. V shed 2 bases, J shed 4 bases, and the junction held 12 bases outside the gene matches. Germline V gene lookup returns CDR1 SGHVS and CDR2 FQNEAQ. Turning to this clone: Antigen specificity is unknown.

Method: immunoSEQ multiplex PCR; TCRdb's copy keeps in-frame clones and lacks some. The sample contains hundreds of thousands of clones, approximately 90% of which appear only once. Material for sequencing was PBMCs. The V call is TRBV7-8, the J call TRBJ2-3; 10 bases match TRBD2. The TCR sequence derives from a woman aged 18-29 years in good health and CMV-seronegative. CDR3 protein: CASSLKLAGFVSADTQYF. CDR3 DNA: TGTGCCAGCAGCTTAAAACTAGCGGGGTTCGTCTCGGCAGATACGCAGTATTTT.